This T cell receptor (beta chain) was recovered during a study of cytomegalovirus exposure and HLA in healthy donors. Amplification used 60 Vbeta primers and 13 Jbeta primers. Assay: immunoSEQ multiplex PCR; the TCRdb copy retains only in-frame clones and omits some. The sample shows over 150,000 clones, 78% of them seen only once. CDR1 is SGDLS and CDR2 is YYNGEE in the germline V gene. Trimming cost V 0 bases and J 0 bases, with 8 bases left between them. This CDR3 region has 15 residues. General study points: The productive fraction for most TCR beta V segments was about 90% or about 30% in an earlier analysis.

Concerning this clone itself: Its antigen is currently unknown.

The chain has TRBV9 and TRBJ2-3; D not certain. The sequence was collected from a woman between 50 and 59 years old in good health and CMV-seropositive. The sample comprised PBMCs. In nucleotides, the CDR3 is TGTGCCAGCAGCGTAGCGTCAACTAGCACAGATACGCAGTATTTT. Protein product: CASSVASTSTDTQYF.